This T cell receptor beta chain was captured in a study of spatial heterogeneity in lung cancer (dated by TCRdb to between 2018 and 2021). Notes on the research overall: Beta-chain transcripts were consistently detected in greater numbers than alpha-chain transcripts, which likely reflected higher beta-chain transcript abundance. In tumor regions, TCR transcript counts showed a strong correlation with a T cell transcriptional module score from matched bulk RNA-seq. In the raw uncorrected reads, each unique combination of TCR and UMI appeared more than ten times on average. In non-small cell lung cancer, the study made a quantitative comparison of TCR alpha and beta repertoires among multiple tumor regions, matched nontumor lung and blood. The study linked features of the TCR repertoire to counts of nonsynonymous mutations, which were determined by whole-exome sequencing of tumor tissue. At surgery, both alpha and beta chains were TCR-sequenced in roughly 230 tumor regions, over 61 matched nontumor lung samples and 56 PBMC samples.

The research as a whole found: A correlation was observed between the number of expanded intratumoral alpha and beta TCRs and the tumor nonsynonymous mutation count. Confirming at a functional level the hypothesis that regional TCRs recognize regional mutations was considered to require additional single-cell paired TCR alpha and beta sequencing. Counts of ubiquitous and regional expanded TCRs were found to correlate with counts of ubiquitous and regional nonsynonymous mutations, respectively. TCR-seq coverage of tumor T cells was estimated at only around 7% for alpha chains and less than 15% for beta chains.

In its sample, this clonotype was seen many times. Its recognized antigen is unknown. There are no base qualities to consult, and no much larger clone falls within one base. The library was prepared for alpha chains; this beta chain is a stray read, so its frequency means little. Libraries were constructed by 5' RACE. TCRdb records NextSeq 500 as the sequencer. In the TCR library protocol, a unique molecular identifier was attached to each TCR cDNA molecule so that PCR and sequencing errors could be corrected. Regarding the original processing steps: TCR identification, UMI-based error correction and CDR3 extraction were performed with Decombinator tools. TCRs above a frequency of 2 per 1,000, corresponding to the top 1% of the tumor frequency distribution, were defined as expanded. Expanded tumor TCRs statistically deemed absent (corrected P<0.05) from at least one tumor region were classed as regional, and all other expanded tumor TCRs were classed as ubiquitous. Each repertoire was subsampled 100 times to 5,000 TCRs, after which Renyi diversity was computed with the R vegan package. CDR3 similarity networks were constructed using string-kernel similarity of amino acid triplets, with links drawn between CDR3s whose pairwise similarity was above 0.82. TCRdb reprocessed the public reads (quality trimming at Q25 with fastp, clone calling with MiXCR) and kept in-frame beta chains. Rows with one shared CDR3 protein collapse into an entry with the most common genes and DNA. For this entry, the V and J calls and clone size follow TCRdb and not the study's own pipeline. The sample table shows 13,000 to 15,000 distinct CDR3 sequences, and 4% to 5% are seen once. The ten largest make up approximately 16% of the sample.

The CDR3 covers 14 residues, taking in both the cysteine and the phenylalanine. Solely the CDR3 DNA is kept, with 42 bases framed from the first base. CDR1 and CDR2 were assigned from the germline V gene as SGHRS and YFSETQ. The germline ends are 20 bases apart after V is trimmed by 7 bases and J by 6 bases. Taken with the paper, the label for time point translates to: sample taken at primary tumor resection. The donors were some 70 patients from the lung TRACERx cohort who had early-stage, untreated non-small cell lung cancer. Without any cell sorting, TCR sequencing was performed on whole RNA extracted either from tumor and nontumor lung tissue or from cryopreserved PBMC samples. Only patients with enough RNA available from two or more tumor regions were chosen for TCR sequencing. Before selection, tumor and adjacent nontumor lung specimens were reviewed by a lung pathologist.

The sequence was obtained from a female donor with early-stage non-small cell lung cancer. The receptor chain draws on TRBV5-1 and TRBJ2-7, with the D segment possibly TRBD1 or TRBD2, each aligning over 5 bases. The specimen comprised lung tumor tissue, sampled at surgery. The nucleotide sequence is TGCGCCAGCCGTTTTACACAAGGGGCGGGCGAGCAGTACTTC. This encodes CASRFTQGAGEQYF.